The 7 T cell receptor beta chains below were found in one sample sequenced in a study of human T cells and chemical hapten exposure. Time point denoted: pre-sensitization, week 0. Treatment in this sample: therapeutic diphenylcyclopropenone sensitization with weekly scalp DPC. Whole blood that had not been fractionated was the source of extracted total RNA. MiXCR, run by TCRdb on the RACE reads, gives a single entry per CDR3 protein. This table holds tens of thousands of distinct CDR3 sequences, around 12% found once. Here the sequenced sample was whole blood, taken in connection with sensitization to the hapten diphenylcyclopropenone (DPC). The origin of the receptors is a middle-aged woman with alopecia areata. Some clones in this sample may be carry-over from other donors' samples.

There are many counts of this clonotype. This chain joins TRBV11-2 and TRBJ2-2, with D unclear. The V gene's germline CDR1 is SGHAT and CDR2 FQNNGV. The germline V and J ends were trimmed by 7 bases and 7 bases, with 13 bases remaining between them. This CDR3 spans 13 amino acids. In nucleotides, the CDR3 is TGTGCCAGCAACCTGGGCACCGTCGGGGAGCTGTTTTTT. This encodes CASNLGTVGELFF.

By sample share, this clonotype is medium-sized. V usage is TRBV3-1 and J usage is TRBJ2-1; D uncertain. Germline CDR1 reads LGHDT; CDR2 reads YNNKEL (reference sequence). The CDR3 is 14 amino acids. V gave up 0 bases and J gave up 7 bases, with 10 bases separating them. CDR3 residues: CASSQEGANNEQFF. The CDR3 region has the DNA TGTGCCAGCAGCCAAGAAGGCGCTAATAATGAGCAGTTCTTC.

V usage is TRBV11-3 and J usage is TRBJ2-6; D ambiguous. Germline assignment: CDR1 SGHNT and CDR2 YENEEA. Trimming removed 5 bases from V and 0 bases from J, with 11 bases in between. The CDR3 has 16 amino acids. The CDR3, as DNA: TGTGCCAGCAGCCCAGTGAGTAGCTCTGGGGCCAACGTCCTGACTTTC. It yields the protein CASSPVSSSGANVLTF.

V usage is TRBV10-3 and J usage is TRBJ2-2; 8 nucleotides agree with TRBD2. CDR3 length equals 17 residues. CDR1 and CDR2 (germline): ENHRY, SYGVKD. V was pared by 1 base and J by 2 bases, with 6 bases of the junction left unmatched. In DNA form, the CDR3 reads TGTGCCATCAGTGAGTTCCTGAGCGGGGGCAACACCGGGGAGCTGTTTTTT. Encoded protein: CAISEFLSGGNTGELFF.

This chain links TRBV20-1 with TRBJ2-7; TRBD2 matches 9 bases. The J segment lost 9 bases and the V segment lost 0 bases, leaving 12 bases of the junction unmatched. Germline V gene lookup returns CDR1 DFQATT and CDR2 SNEGSKA (reference sequence). The CDR3 is made up of 15 amino acids. The CDR3: CSARDIPGLALGQYF. The CDR3 region has the DNA TGCAGTGCTAGAGATATACCGGGACTAGCTCTTGGGCAGTACTTC.

This clonotype occurred many times. This sequence joins TRBV10-1 and TRBJ2-7; 9 nucleotides agree with TRBD2. The germline V gene has CDR1 WNHNN and CDR2 SYGVQD (reference sequence). This CDR3 contains 15 residues. V gave up 3 bases and J gave up 2 bases; unmatched junction bases: 5. The CDR3 sequence: CASSEGAGGTYEQYF. The CDR3 bases are TGCGCCAGCAGTGAAGGCGCGGGAGGGACCTACGAGCAGTACTTC.

This clonotype showed up many times. The chain carries TRBV30 and TRBJ2-5, with 7 bases fitting TRBD2. The V gene end was trimmed by 5 bases and the J gene end by 3 bases; junction bases not matched to a gene: 3. CDR1 and CDR2 from the germline V gene are GTSNPN and SVGIG (reference sequence). CDR3 length: 12 residues. The CDR3 DNA sequence: TGTGCCTGGGCGGGGGTAAAAGAGACCCAGTACTTC. The encoded protein is CAWAGVKETQYF.